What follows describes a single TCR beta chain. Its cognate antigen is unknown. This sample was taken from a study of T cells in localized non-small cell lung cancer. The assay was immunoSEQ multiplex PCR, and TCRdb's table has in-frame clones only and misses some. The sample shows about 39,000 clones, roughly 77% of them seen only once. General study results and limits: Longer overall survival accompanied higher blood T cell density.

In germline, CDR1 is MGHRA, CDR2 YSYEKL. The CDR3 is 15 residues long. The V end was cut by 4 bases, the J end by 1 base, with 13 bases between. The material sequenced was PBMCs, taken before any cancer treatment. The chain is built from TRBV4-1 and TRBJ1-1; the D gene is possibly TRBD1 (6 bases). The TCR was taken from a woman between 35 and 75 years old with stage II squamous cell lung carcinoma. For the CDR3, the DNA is TGCGCCAGCAGCCCTGGCGGCAGGGGGAACACTGAAGCTTTCTTT. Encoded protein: CASSPGGRGNTEAFF.